The sequence of this TCR beta chain was determined in a study of T cell repertoires in cytomegalovirus infection. Across the study: Public TCR beta signatures indicated both CMV infection and matching HLA type.

In regard to this clonotype: The antigen remains unidentified. A read error may explain this, as a much larger clone is one base away.

The study's findings and limits: Within the response measured ex vivo, HLA-C-restricted CMV-specific TCR beta clonotypes were dominant. Adding up the frequency of public TCR beta families identified people who carried CMV plus the relevant HLA.

CDR3 length: 18 amino acids. The germline V gene has CDR1 SEHNR and CDR2 FQNEAQ (reference sequence). TCRdb reanalysed the reads using MiXCR and keeps one entry per CDR3 protein. The sample has 300,000 to 400,000 distinct CDR3 sequences; approximately 18% are singletons. The chain has TRBV7-9 and TRBJ2-4; 8 bases are shared with TRBD2. The receptor's source is a human donor in good health (CMV status not recorded). Some clones in this sample may be carry-over from other donors' samples. The sequenced sample was PBMCs. CDR3 DNA: TGTGCCAGCAGCTTACACGGTGGACGGGAGGGGATCAAAAACACTCAGTACTTC. It codes for CASSLHGGREGIKNTQYF.